This TCR beta chain was documented in a study of blood T cell repertoires in COVID-19. Assay used: immunoSEQ multiplex PCR; TCRdb lists only in-frame clones, some missing. The sample lists some 140,000 clones, approximately 79% seen once, with about 3.6% in the top ten. This clone has only one observation. V was cut by 3 bases and J by 10 bases, with 16 bases left in between. This CDR3 has 15 residues. Germline V gene lookup returns CDR1 LGHNA and CDR2 YNFKEQ. The sequence was obtained from a man in his sixties with acute or convalescent COVID-19. Material for sequencing was peripheral blood. The chain combines TRBV4-2 with TRBJ1-6, with a weak D call TRBD1 (6 bases). In DNA, the CDR3 is TGTGCCAGCAGCCAGGCCCGGGGGGCTAGATCACCCCTCCACTTT. Protein product: CASSQARGARSPLHF.